These 12 T cell receptor beta chains were sequenced from one sample in a study of shared clonotypes between healthy human individuals. As defined, naive CD8 cells were CD45RO-negative and positively selected for CCR7, with terminally differentiated effector memory CD45RA+ cells excluded. Using immunoSEQ multiplex PCR, the repertoire was profiled, and TCRdb retains in-frame clones only, with some absent. The table shows 550,000 to 600,000 clones, with 95% to 98% occurring only once. Sequenced input: naive CD8+ T cells sorted from blood. The origin of the receptors is a man aged 30 to 45 in good health.

Comment on this clone: The sample has other DNA sequences that encode this CDR3 too. This rearrangement joins TRBV28 to TRBJ2-7, with D possibly being TRBD1 (6 bases). The V end lost 2 bases, the J end lost 1 base, and 9 bases lay between the germline ends. The CDR3 loop spans 14 amino acids. In germline, CDR1 is MDHEN, CDR2 SYDVKM. Here the CDR3 reads CASSLPQGSYEQYF. In DNA, the CDR3 is TGTGCCAGCAGTTTACCCCAGGGGTCCTACGAGCAGTACTTC.

The chain carries TRBV27 and TRBJ2-1; 9 positions agree with TRBD2. V lost 5 bases and J lost 8; bases outside the gene matches: 16. The CDR3 totals 17 residues. Looked up from germline, CDR1 is MNHEY and CDR2 is SMNVEV (reference sequence). The chain's CDR3 is CASSPPSLAGVNHEQFF. In DNA form, the CDR3 reads TGTGCCAGCAGTCCACCTTCGTTAGCGGGAGTTAACCATGAGCAGTTCTTC.

V gene TRBV5-5 combines with J gene TRBJ2-7; 11 nucleotides line up with TRBD2. Germline V CDR1 and CDR2: SGHKS, YYEKEE (reference sequence). Trimming cost V 2 bases and J 1 base; bases outside gene matches: 14. The CDR3 runs 19 residues. CDR3 bases: TGTGCCAGCAGCTTCGGCCTAGCGGGGGGCCTTGGATCATCCTACGAGCAGTACTTC. Its protein product is CASSFGLAGGLGSSYEQYF.

V usage is TRBV7-3 and J usage is TRBJ2-2, with D unclear. The CDR3 consists of 14 residues. Germline CDR1 is SGHTA and CDR2 is FQGTGA. V lost 1 base to trimming and J lost 5 bases, with 8 bases between them. The CDR3 sequence is CASSLNPATGELFF. The CDR3, as DNA: TGTGCCAGCAGCTTAAACCCGGCGACCGGGGAGCTGTTTTTT.

A single count supports this clone. The V and J genes are TRBV9 and TRBJ2-5; 7 bases fit TRBD2. CDR1 SGDLS and CDR2 YYNGEE come from the germline V gene. With 1 base clipped from V and 1 base from J, the junction kept 4 bases outside the gene matches. CDR3 length: 15 residues. CDR3 amino acids: CASSVFERGQETQYF. The CDR3, as DNA: TGTGCCAGCAGCGTATTCGAGCGGGGCCAAGAGACCCAGTACTTC.

The J gene is TRBJ2-2, the V gene TRBV19; D is undetermined. The V end lost 3 bases, the J end lost 4 bases, and 9 bases lay between the germline ends. CDR1 and CDR2 (germline): LNHDA, SQIVND (reference sequence). The CDR3 covers 14 residues. CDR3 amino acids: CASSIASTTGELFF. For the CDR3, the DNA is TGTGCCAGTAGTATCGCCTCAACCACCGGGGAGCTGTTTTTT.

The chain is built from TRBV5-1 and TRBJ2-1, with 10 bases identical to TRBD2. CDR1 is SGHRS, CDR2 YFSETQ, per germline. Trimming took 7 bases from V and 1 from J; bases not matched to a gene: 14. This CDR3 comprises 18 residues. CDR3 nucleotide sequence: TGCGCCAGCTGCCCGGGGCTAGCGGGAGAACCTTCCTACAATGAGCAGTTCTTC. Protein: CASCPGLAGEPSYNEQFF.

The chain uses TRBV9 and TRBJ2-2; D unclear. Trimming pared 1 base from V and 8 bases from J, leaving 9 bases between. Looked up from germline, CDR1 is SGDLS and CDR2 is YYNGEE. The CDR3 runs to 13 residues. CDR3 sequence (DNA): TGTGCCAGCAGCGTAATTCAAGCGGGGGAGCTGTTTTTT. Its translation is CASSVIQAGELFF. Full variable domain (rest looked up from reference TRBV9 and TRBJ2-2): DSGVTQTPKHLITATGQRVTLRCSPRSGDLSVYWYQQSLDQGLQFLIQYYNGEERAKGNILERFSAQQFPDLHSELNLSSLELGDSALYFCASSVIQAGELFFGEGSRLTVL.

The rearrangement links TRBV2 to TRBJ2-1, with 12 bases identical to TRBD2. The CDR3 contains 15 residues. CDR1 and CDR2 from the germline V gene are SNHLY and FYNNEI. V lost 4 bases to trimming and J lost 10 bases; unmatched junction nucleotides: 8. As DNA, the CDR3 is TGTGCCAGCAGTGTTTCATGGACTAGCGGGAACGAGCAGTTCTTC. As protein: CASSVSWTSGNEQFF.

This sequence joins TRBV7-8 and TRBJ2-1, with a weak D call TRBD2 (6 bases). Germline values: CDR1 SGHVS, CDR2 FQNEAQ. This CDR3 comprises 16 residues. V dropped 1 base and J dropped 3 bases, with 13 bases sitting between them. The CDR3 here is CASSLGSGDSYNEQFF. In DNA form, the CDR3 reads TGTGCCAGCAGCTTAGGTTCGGGAGATAGCTACAATGAGCAGTTCTTC.

The V call is TRBV9, the J call TRBJ2-7, with D unclear. CDR1 is SGDLS and CDR2 is YYNGEE in the germline V gene. V dropped 0 bases and J dropped 4 bases, with 14 bases sitting between them. This CDR3 has 15 residues. DNA for the CDR3: TGTGCCAGCAGCGTAGCGGAGTCCTTCCTTTACGAGCAGTACTTC. Amino acids: CASSVAESFLYEQYF.

This clone was picked up a small number of times. The chain employs TRBV5-4 and TRBJ2-7, with D possibly being TRBD1 (6 bases). The V and J ends lost 2 bases and 2 bases respectively, with 11 bases between them. Germline V CDR1 and CDR2: SGHNT, YYREEE (reference sequence). The CDR3 extends over 14 amino acids. CDR3 residues: CASSFQGIAYEQYF. The CDR3 DNA is TGTGCCAGCAGCTTTCAGGGGATCGCCTACGAGCAGTACTTC.